This T cell receptor (beta chain) was captured by sequencing in a study of cytomegalovirus exposure and HLA in healthy donors. Background on the study: The roughly 110 validation repertoires matched the 666 first-cohort repertoires in platform, a later analysis reported. Study-level points and caveats: Per published reports, the classifier diagnosed cytomegalovirus status with high specificity and sensitivity. The majority of TCR sequences were rare, yet some public TCRs appeared in many donors. Associated with cytomegalovirus, according to the listing, were around 170 TCR beta chains.

Sequenced by immunoSEQ multiplex PCR; TCRdb stores in-frame clones only, minus some. The sample lists over 150,000 clones, roughly nine tenths occurring once. A word on this clone: What it binds is unknown.

The TCR comes from a woman aged 18-29 years in good health and CMV-seropositive. Sequenced sample: PBMCs.

Here the CDR3 DNA reads TGTGCCATCAGTCAAGCGGACAGGGATAAAGACGAGCAGTACTTC. Translation gives CAISQADRDKDEQYF. The chain is built from TRBV10-3 and TRBJ2-7; 8 bases map to TRBD1. J gave up 5 bases and V 5 bases, and 11 bases lay outside the gene matches. The CDR3 is 15 residues long. Germline V gene sequence: CDR1 ENHRY, CDR2 SYGVKD.